These 25 T cell receptor beta chains share one sample of origin, sequenced in a study of T cell repertoires in cytomegalovirus infection. No antigen has been assigned to these receptors. In TCRdb, the reads were re-called with MiXCR into one record per CDR3 protein. The sample lists a few hundred thousand distinct CDR3 sequences, almost 30% occurring once. The sequencing here drew on cultured PBMCs, taken from culture after CMV antigen stimulation. These TCRs come from a human donor in good health (CMV status not recorded). Some clones in this sample may be carry-over from other donors' samples.

This clonotype was counted between two and nine times. The J gene is TRBJ2-3, the V gene TRBV12-3 or TRBV12-4, with D unresolved. V lost 1 base, J lost 2 bases, and 7 bases lay in between. The CDR3 extends over 14 amino acids. The CDR3 protein is CASSLGEYTDTQYF. DNA for the CDR3: TGTGCCAGCAGTTTAGGGGAATACACAGATACGCAGTATTTT.

Ten or more counts support this clonotype. This chain connects TRBV28 to TRBJ2-7; perhaps TRBD1 as D (6 bases). The CDR3 has 15 residues. Between the trimmed V and J ends, which lost 5 bases and 1 base, there was a span of 15 bases. CDR1 and CDR2 from the germline V gene are MDHEN and SYDVKM. The CDR3 DNA reads as TGTGCCAGCAGTGCACCCTCAACAGGGTCCTACGAGCAGTACTTC. Protein product: CASSAPSTGSYEQYF.

The V call is TRBV12-3 or TRBV12-4, the J call TRBJ2-2, with D possibly being TRBD1 or TRBD2 (5 bases each). The V end was cut by 6 bases, the J end by 6 bases, with 14 bases between. This CDR3 region has 14 residues. The CDR3 sequence: CASRSGTAAGELFF. CDR3 coding DNA: TGTGCCAGCAGGTCCGGGACGGCTGCCGGGGAGCTGTTTTTT.

This clonotype was seen more than once but under ten times. This rearrangement joins TRBV12-3 or TRBV12-4 to TRBJ2-2; unclear D gene. CDR3 length: 14 residues. The V and J ends lost 6 bases and 2 bases respectively, with 10 bases between them. DNA of the CDR3: TGTGCCAGCAGCCAAACACGAAACACCGGGGAGCTGTTTTTT. Amino acids: CASSQTRNTGELFF.

This clonotype was counted a few times. This chain joins TRBV15 and TRBJ2-3, with 8 bases lining up with TRBD1. The CDR3 is made up of 15 amino acids. Germline trimming cut 2 bases from V and 2 bases from J; bases unmatched to any gene: 3. Germline-derived CDR1 and CDR2 are LNHNV and YYDKDF (reference sequence). CDR3 protein: CATSRQGQDTDTQYF. CDR3 nucleotide sequence: TGTGCCACCAGCAGACAGGGACAGGACACAGATACGCAGTATTTT.

The J gene is TRBJ2-1, the V gene TRBV11-2; tentatively, D is TRBD1 or TRBD2 (6 bases each). Germline V gives CDR1 SGHAT, CDR2 FQNNGV. Deletions cut 1 base from V and 4 bases from J, with 14 bases between. This CDR3 spans 16 amino acids. The CDR3 spells CASSLVDRRGYNEQFF. In DNA form, the CDR3 reads TGTGCCAGCAGCTTAGTAGACAGGAGGGGTTACAATGAGCAGTTCTTC.

This sequence joins TRBV12-3 or TRBV12-4 and TRBJ2-7, with D possibly TRBD1 on 5 matching bases. V shed 5 bases and J shed 6 bases, with 11 bases lying between them. This CDR3 has 12 residues. The CDR3 DNA sequence: TGTGCCAGCAGTCGGACCAGGGTCGAGCAGTACTTC. It yields the protein CASSRTRVEQYF.

Only a few counts were recorded for this clonotype. The chain uses TRBV6-2 or TRBV6-3 and TRBJ1-2; 8 bases map to TRBD1. Per the germline V gene, CDR1 is MNHEY and CDR2 is SVGEGT. This CDR3 comprises 15 residues. The V segment lost 3 bases and the J segment 5 bases; nucleotides outside the gene matches: 8. CDR3 sequence (DNA): TGTGCCAGCAGTTATGGGACAGGCGGATCGTATGGCTACACCTTC. It specifies CASSYGTGGSYGYTF.

This clonotype was detected a few times. CDR3 residues: CATQGAGANVLTF. The CDR3 coding sequence is TGTGCCACCCAGGGGGCTGGGGCCAACGTCCTGACTTTC. This chain uses TRBV28 with TRBJ2-6; 7 bases fit TRBD1. Trimming cost V 10 bases and J 2 bases; bases outside gene matches: 2. The CDR3 has 13 residues. Germline V gene lookup returns CDR1 MDHEN and CDR2 SYDVKM.

This clonotype was counted only a few times. The chain carries TRBV12-3 or TRBV12-4 and TRBJ1-1; a possible D gene is TRBD1 (5 bases). CDR3 size: 14 residues. V was shortened by 5 bases and J by 4 bases, with 14 bases between the two germline ends. The CDR3 region has the DNA TGTGCCAGCAGTCTAGGGGTGGCCGGCACTGAAGCTTTCTTT. Its translation: CASSLGVAGTEAFF.

The sample holds one count of this clonotype. The rearrangement uses TRBV15 and TRBJ1-5; 10 bases are a match to TRBD1. The CDR3 is 14 amino acids. The V segment lost 6 bases and the J segment 9 bases; nucleotides outside the gene matches: 8. Germline loops: CDR1 LNHNV, CDR2 YYDKDF (reference sequence). The CDR3 bases are TGTGCCACCAGGGAGGGACAGGGGATTTCGCCCCAGCATTTT. This gives the protein CATREGQGISPQHF.

This clonotype was seen repeatedly, ten times or more. The chain couples TRBV7-2 to TRBJ1-3; possible D gene TRBD1, 5 bases. Germline CDR1 SGHTA, CDR2 FQGNSA. V lost 2 bases and J lost 2, with 10 bases in between. The CDR3 runs 15 residues. CDR3 loop: CASSLFQTAGNTIYF. CDR3 DNA sequence: TGTGCCAGCAGCTTATTCCAGACAGCTGGAAACACCATATATTTT.

For the CDR3, the DNA is TGTGCCAGCAGCAATGGACTAGCGGGAGGGCGAGAGACCCAGTACTTC. Translation gives CASSNGLAGGRETQYF. This chain uses TRBV28 with TRBJ2-5; 15 bases map to TRBD2. Germline V CDR1 and CDR2: MDHEN, SYDVKM. This CDR3 comprises 16 residues. The ends lost 6 bases at V and 4 bases at J; junction bases unmatched: 6.

This clonotype is deemed medium-sized. V is TRBV7-8 and J is TRBJ2-1; no clear D. CDR3 length: 16 amino acids. V was cut by 4 bases and J by 2 bases, with 15 bases left in between. CDR1 and CDR2 (germline): SGHVS, FQNEAQ. CDR3 bases: TGTGCCAGCAGCTCGATGGGCCTGGGGACCTACAATGAGCAGTTCTTC. Translation: CASSSMGLGTYNEQFF.

At least ten counts were recorded for this clonotype. The J gene is TRBJ1-2, the V gene TRBV12-3 or TRBV12-4; D perhaps matches TRBD1 (5 bases). The CDR3 runs to 13 residues. V gave up 6 bases and J gave up 4 bases, with 12 bases separating them. The DNA for the CDR3 is TGTGCCAGCAGACAACGGGACGTCTATGGCTACACCTTC. This translates into CASRQRDVYGYTF.

This clonotype was seen only a few times. The chain is built from TRBV7-2 and TRBJ2-7, with 8 bases fitting TRBD2. From germline, CDR1 is SGHTA and CDR2 FQGNSA. After removal of 6 bases from V and 1 base from J, the junction contained 5 bases not matched to a gene. The CDR3 consists of 14 residues. The CDR3 DNA reads as TGTGCCAGCAGTGTAGCGGGACGTTCCTACGAGCAGTACTTC. Amino acid sequence: CASSVAGRSYEQYF.

CDR3 nucleotide sequence: TGTGCCAGTAAAGGGGGAGGCTACTACGAGCAGTACTTC. Its protein product is CASKGGGYYEQYF. V and J are TRBV28 and TRBJ2-7; the D call may be TRBD1 or TRBD2 (6 bases each). The CDR3 runs to 13 residues. Germline loops: CDR1 MDHEN, CDR2 SYDVKM. Deletions cut 9 bases from V and 3 bases from J, with 15 bases between.

Many counts were recorded for this clonotype. This chain connects TRBV10-2 to TRBJ2-1; TRBD1 matches at 10 bases. Germline lookup yields CDR1 WSHSY and CDR2 SAAADI. There are 14 residues in the CDR3. The junction had 6 bases not matched to a gene; V was cut back by 7 bases and J by 6 bases. The CDR3 reads CASMGTGAGNEQFF. In DNA form, the CDR3 reads TGCGCCAGCATGGGGACAGGGGCGGGCAATGAGCAGTTCTTC.

This chain joins TRBV6-6 and TRBJ2-7; no clear D. Trimming left V 2 bases short and J 5 bases short, with 16 bases between. Germline values: CDR1 MNHNY, CDR2 SVGAGI (reference sequence). The CDR3 consists of 15 residues. The CDR3 DNA follows: TGTGCCAGCAGTTACAGTTGGATTGGCAATAACGAGCAGTACTTC. Translated: CASSYSWIGNNEQYF.

This clonotype occurred a few times. The rearrangement links TRBV7-8 to TRBJ2-3, with TRBD1 matching over 7 bases. This CDR3 region has 17 residues. Germline V gene data show CDR1 as SGHVS and CDR2 as FQNEAQ. V shed 1 base and J 0 bases; nucleotides not matched to a gene: 7. Written as DNA, the CDR3 is TGTGCCAGCAGCTTAGTTGCCGGGACAGCAAGCACAGATACGCAGTATTTT. This sequence encodes CASSLVAGTASTDTQYF. Variable domain in full (rest from reference TRBV7-8 and TRBJ2-3): GAGVSQSPRYKVAKRGQDVALRCDPISGHVSLFWYQQALGQGPEFLTYFQNEAQLDKSGLPSDRFFAERPEGSVSTLKIQRTQQEDSAVYLCASSLVAGTASTDTQYFGPGTRLTVL.

The chain couples TRBV27 to TRBJ2-7; D may be TRBD1 (6 bases). CDR1 is MNHEY and CDR2 is SMNVEV in the germline V gene (reference sequence). V lost 2 bases, J lost 1 base, and 9 bases lay in between. CDR3 length equals 14 residues. The CDR3 DNA follows: TGTGCCAGCAGTTTAATCAGGGGATCCTACGAGCAGTACTTC. Its translation: CASSLIRGSYEQYF.

The chain uses TRBV28 and TRBJ1-5; TRBD1 matches at 9 bases. The CDR3 has 15 residues. Germline CDR1 reads MDHEN; CDR2 reads SYDVKM. V lost 6 bases and J lost 6; bases outside the gene matches: 9. CDR3 residues: CASRVGQGLTQPQHF. The CDR3 nucleotides read TGTGCCAGCAGAGTAGGACAGGGGTTGACTCAGCCCCAGCATTTT.

The chain employs TRBV6-5 and TRBJ2-7; 8 bases line up with TRBD1. The CDR3 length is 15 residues. Germline CDR1 and CDR2: MNHEY and SVGAGI. Trimming at V came to 2 bases and at J to 4 bases, leaving 7 bases not matched to a gene. CDR3 nucleotide sequence: TGTGCCAGCAGTTACGACAGGGGTCCAGCTTACGAGCAGTACTTC. It translates to CASSYDRGPAYEQYF.

This sequence joins TRBV10-3 and TRBJ2-7, with D maybe TRBD1 (6 bases). Germline-derived CDR1 and CDR2 are ENHRY and SYGVKD. Trimming took 6 bases from V and 2 from J, leaving 11 bases between them. The CDR3 loop spans 13 amino acids. CDR3 loop: CAIRKGVTYEQYF. The DNA for the CDR3 is TGTGCCATCAGAAAGGGGGTCACCTACGAGCAGTACTTC.

The gene calls are TRBV9 and TRBJ2-1; D perhaps matches TRBD2 (5 bases). The CDR3 extends over 15 amino acids. Germline V gene sequence: CDR1 SGDLS, CDR2 YYNGEE. Trimming cost V 4 bases and J 8 bases, with 19 bases left between them. The CDR3 DNA sequence: TGTGCCAGCAGCCCTTCCCGGGGTTGGGCCGATGAGCAGTTCTTC. Translation: CASSPSRGWADEQFF.